Sequencing of this T cell receptor beta chain was carried out in a study of identical twins. TCRdb passed the 5' RACE reads through MiXCR, listing each CDR3 protein once. The table includes about 470,000 distinct CDR3 sequences, less than 25% detected once. V dropped 7 bases and J dropped 6; count of bases not matched to a gene: 20. CDR3 length: 19 amino acids. These data were also reused for a study on T cells expressing NK-cell markers.

This chain connects TRBV12-3 or TRBV12-4 to TRBJ2-2; 10 nucleotides agree with TRBD2. Input material: CD4+ T cells sorted from blood. The receptor was derived from a young woman in good health. Written as DNA, the CDR3 is TGTGCCAGCACCCCAAGATTGGGTCAGCGGGGGGGCGTTTCCGGGGAGCTGTTTTTT. Protein sequence: CASTPRLGQRGGVSGELFF.